This record concerns one T cell receptor beta chain sequence. Its specificity is not known. These data are taken from a study of identical twins. Study outcomes and limitations: Models predicted too little out-of-frame TCR alpha sharing in monozygotic twins.

With no exceptions, donors were healthy Caucasians. After template switching added a universal primer site, the resulting cDNA carried unique molecular identifiers. TCRdb re-analysed the 5' RACE reads in MiXCR, keeping a single row per CDR3 protein. Seen here are about 260,000 distinct CDR3 sequences, 5.5% to 8% observed once, and the top ten hold approximately 3.7%. V gave up 2 bases and J gave up 0 bases; unmatched junction bases: 6. CDR3 length: 17 residues. Per germline, CDR1 LNHNV and CDR2 YYDKDF (reference sequence). The same sample was also used in a study of yellow fever vaccine responses in identical twins.

The gene calls are TRBV15 and TRBJ2-7, with 11 nucleotides matching TRBD2. The receptor was isolated from a woman between 18 and 30 years old in good health. Sequenced material: memory (CD45RO+) T cells sorted from blood. CDR3 loop: CATSRPFTSGSSYEQYF. Here the CDR3 DNA reads TGTGCCACCAGCAGACCCTTTACTAGCGGGAGCTCCTACGAGCAGTACTTC.